The 5 T cell receptor beta chains reported below all come from one sample, sequenced in a study of post-analysis software for immune sequencing data. Study-level points and caveats: A handful of TRBV segments were significantly more frequent in patients than in controls. TRBV5-6, TRBV5-1 and TRBV20-1 were among these segments.

Their antigens are not known. Unique molecular identifiers were built into the TCR beta cDNA libraries. TCRdb itself ran the PCR reads through MiXCR, one entry per CDR3 protein. The repertoire holds about 560,000 distinct CDR3 sequences, with 44% as singletons. Sequencing input: blood. The receptors here all came from a girl aged 5-17 years with multiple sclerosis.

The chain couples TRBV2 to TRBJ1-2, with D possibly TRBD1 on 5 matching bases. This CDR3 spans 14 amino acids. Between the trimmed V and J ends, which lost 5 bases and 4 bases, there was a span of 14 bases. CDR1 is SNHLY, CDR2 FYNNEI, per germline. The CDR3 spells CASSWPGLAYGYTF. The DNA of the CDR3 is TGTGCCAGCAGTTGGCCGGGGCTGGCCTATGGCTACACCTTC.

CDR3 sequence: CASSGGTSGIPRTDTQYF. As DNA, the CDR3 is TGCGCCAGCAGTGGTGGGACTAGCGGGATACCCCGCACAGATACGCAGTATTTT. The chain links TRBV10-2 to TRBJ2-3; TRBD2 matches 13 bases. Germline values: CDR1 WSHSY, CDR2 SAAADI. This CDR3 has 18 residues. J was trimmed by 1 base and V by 4 bases; bases with no gene match: 8.

This clonotype was observed a handful of times. The chain recombines TRBV20-1 with TRBJ2-3, with a weak D call TRBD2 (7 bases). The germline V gene encodes CDR1 DFQATT and CDR2 SNEGSKA (reference sequence). The CDR3 spans 13 residues. In nucleotides, the CDR3 is TGCAGCGCCCTAGGGGGGGATCCAGATACGCAGTATTTT. Translating it yields CSALGGDPDTQYF.

The CDR3 spells CATSDPGTGDEQFF. The CDR3 bases are TGTGCCACCAGTGATCCCGGGACAGGGGATGAGCAGTTCTTC. The rearrangement joins TRBV24-1 to TRBJ2-1; TRBD1 matches at 10 bases. Germline V CDR1 and CDR2: KGHDR, SFDVKD. J was trimmed by 8 bases and V by 3 bases; bases with no gene match: 3. The CDR3 length is 14 residues.

V usage is TRBV29-1 and J usage is TRBJ2-7; D remains ambiguous. The CDR3 runs 13 residues. Germline V gives CDR1 SQVTM, CDR2 ANQGSEA. V lost 1 base and J lost 2, with 9 bases in between. This CDR3 reads CSVEVGTPYEQYF. The CDR3 DNA reads as TGCAGCGTTGAAGTCGGCACGCCCTACGAGCAGTACTTC.